These T cell receptor beta chains were read from a single sample in a study of cytomegalovirus exposure and HLA in healthy donors. Assay used: immunoSEQ multiplex PCR; TCRdb lists only in-frame clones, some missing. The sample records 65,000 to 95,000 clones, roughly 80% being singletons. Source material: PBMCs. The receptors were gathered from a middle-aged man in good health and CMV-seronegative. Both conserved end residues are part of each CDR3. Fields, in order: CDR3 DNA, CDR3 protein, J gene, V gene, D gene, clone size. A D gene is named only where the DNA matches it firmly. Clone size is shown for a subset of rows, as once, few, many or a class of expanded clone.

CDR3nt: TGTGCCAGCTCGCCAGGGGGCAGCTATGGCTACACCTTC
CDR3aa: CASSPGGSYGYTF
j_gene: TRBJ1-2
v_gene: TRBV18
d_gene: TRBD1
abundance: NA

CDR3nt: TGTTCCTTCCAGTCGGAGGCGGTTGAAGCTTTCTTT
CDR3aa: CSFQSEAVEAFF
j_gene: TRBJ1-1
v_gene: TRBV7-9
d_gene: NA
abundance: NA

CDR3nt: TGTGCCTGGAGGCTAGCGGGGGGGCCCACCGGGGAGCTGTTTTTT
CDR3aa: CAWRLAGGPTGELFF
j_gene: TRBJ2-2
v_gene: TRBV30
d_gene: TRBD2
abundance: once

CDR3nt: TGTGCCAGCTCACCCCCTAGCCACGTTGAGCAGTTCTTC
CDR3aa: CASSPPSHVEQFF
j_gene: TRBJ2-1
v_gene: TRBV18
d_gene: NA
abundance: NA

CDR3nt: TGTGCCAGCAGCTCGTTTGCGGGGATGGGTACTGAAGCTTTCTTT
CDR3aa: CASSSFAGMGTEAFF
j_gene: TRBJ1-1
v_gene: TRBV7-3
d_gene: NA
abundance: NA

CDR3nt: TGTGCCAGCAGCGCCCGACAGGGAAGGGCAGATACGCAGTATTTT
CDR3aa: CASSARQGRADTQYF
j_gene: TRBJ2-3
v_gene: TRBV7-6
d_gene: TRBD1
abundance: NA

CDR3nt: TGTGCCAGTAGTGGGAGACTAGCGGGGTTACAAGAGACCCAGTACTTC
CDR3aa: CASSGRLAGLQETQYF
j_gene: TRBJ2-5
v_gene: TRBV19
d_gene: TRBD2
abundance: NA

CDR3nt: TGTGCCAGCATCCCCGCGGGGGCCCCGGGGATTGGTACGCAGTATTTT
CDR3aa: CASIPAGAPGIGTQYF
j_gene: TRBJ2-3
v_gene: TRBV7-2
d_gene: NA
abundance: NA

CDR3nt: TGTGCCAGCAAGATTGGACAGGCGGACTACAATGAGCAGTTCTTC
CDR3aa: CASKIGQADYNEQFF
j_gene: TRBJ2-1
v_gene: TRBV2
d_gene: TRBD1
abundance: NA

CDR3nt: TGTGCCAGCAGTACAGGGGCCTATGGCTACACCTTC
CDR3aa: CASSTGAYGYTF
j_gene: TRBJ1-2
v_gene: TRBV28
d_gene: TRBD1
abundance: NA

CDR3nt: TGTGCCAGCAGCTTGGGCAGCTACAATGAGCAGTTCTTC
CDR3aa: CASSLGSYNEQFF
j_gene: TRBJ2-1
v_gene: TRBV4-2
d_gene: NA
abundance: few

CDR3nt: TGTGCCAGTAAACAGGGGGCAGTAGGATCACCCCTCCACTTT
CDR3aa: CASKQGAVGSPLHF
j_gene: TRBJ1-6
v_gene: TRBV6-5
d_gene: TRBD1
abundance: once

CDR3nt: TGTGCCAGCAGCCGGGGGACAGAAGGGTGGCACTTC
CDR3aa: CASSRGTEGWHF
j_gene: TRBJ1-2
v_gene: TRBV6-6
d_gene: TRBD1
abundance: NA

CDR3nt: TGTGCCAGCTCACCCCCCCAGCGGGGGGTTAATGAGCAGTTCTTC
CDR3aa: CASSPPQRGVNEQFF
j_gene: TRBJ2-1
v_gene: TRBV18
d_gene: TRBD2
abundance: NA

CDR3nt: TGTGCCAGTGACAGGGGAGATAACACCGGGGAGCTGTTTTTT
CDR3aa: CASDRGDNTGELFF
j_gene: TRBJ2-2
v_gene: TRBV19
d_gene: TRBD1
abundance: NA

CDR3nt: TGTGCCAGCAAAGTGAGCCACAAAAACATTCAGTACTTC
CDR3aa: CASKVSHKNIQYF
j_gene: TRBJ2-4
v_gene: TRBV6-1
d_gene: NA
abundance: NA

CDR3nt: TGTGCTAGTGGTTTGATGTGGGGGGGCCACTACGAGCAGTACTTC
CDR3aa: CASGLMWGGHYEQYF
j_gene: TRBJ2-7
v_gene: TRBV12-5
d_gene: NA
abundance: NA

CDR3nt: TGTGCCAGTAGTCTATCCGCGCTTGAAAAACTGTTTTTT
CDR3aa: CASSLSALEKLFF
j_gene: TRBJ1-4
v_gene: TRBV19
d_gene: NA
abundance: NA

CDR3nt: TGTGCCAGCAGCTTCCGACTAGCAGCAGATACGCAGTATTTT
CDR3aa: CASSFRLAADTQYF
j_gene: TRBJ2-3
v_gene: TRBV5-5
d_gene: TRBD2
abundance: few

CDR3nt: TGTGCCAGCTCAATGGAGAGGACATCTGGAAACACCATATATTTT
CDR3aa: CASSMERTSGNTIYF
j_gene: TRBJ1-3
v_gene: TRBV18
d_gene: NA
abundance: few

CDR3nt: TGTGCCAGCAGCTTAGCTAGCGGGGGCGGTGAGCAGTTCTTC
CDR3aa: CASSLASGGGEQFF
j_gene: TRBJ2-1
v_gene: TRBV11-2
d_gene: TRBD2
abundance: once

CDR3nt: TGTGCCAGCAGCTTGCCCCGGGACAGAAGGGGCTACACCTTC
CDR3aa: CASSLPRDRRGYTF
j_gene: TRBJ1-2
v_gene: TRBV5-6
d_gene: TRBD1
abundance: NA

CDR3nt: TGTGCCAGCAGCCTGGGACTCCACCAAGAGACCCAGTACTTC
CDR3aa: CASSLGLHQETQYF
j_gene: TRBJ2-5
v_gene: TRBV11-1
d_gene: NA
abundance: NA

CDR3nt: TGCGCCAGCAGTTTGATCCCGGACAGTAACTATGGCTACACCTTC
CDR3aa: CASSLIPDSNYGYTF
j_gene: TRBJ1-2
v_gene: TRBV5-1
d_gene: NA
abundance: NA

CDR3nt: TGTGCCAGCAGTTTCGCACTAGCGGGCTCCGGGGAGCTGTTTTTT
CDR3aa: CASSFALAGSGELFF
j_gene: TRBJ2-2
v_gene: TRBV27
d_gene: TRBD2
abundance: NA

CDR3nt: TGTGCCAGCAGCCTACCCGGGGGAGGAGGGAACACTGAAGCTTTCTTT
CDR3aa: CASSLPGGGGNTEAFF
j_gene: TRBJ1-1
v_gene: TRBV5-4
d_gene: NA
abundance: NA

CDR3nt: TGTGCCAGCAGCTTGACTAGCGGGGCGCCCACCTACGAGCAGTACTTC
CDR3aa: CASSLTSGAPTYEQYF
j_gene: TRBJ2-7
v_gene: TRBV7-2
d_gene: TRBD2
abundance: NA

CDR3nt: TGTGCCAGCAGTGCGGGCAGGGGGGAAGAAAAACTGTTTTTT
CDR3aa: CASSAGRGEEKLFF
j_gene: TRBJ1-4
v_gene: TRBV6-1
d_gene: TRBD1
abundance: few

CDR3nt: TGTGCCAGCAGTTTATACGGAATACAGGGGGCGCTTTACGAGCAGTACTTC
CDR3aa: CASSLYGIQGALYEQYF
j_gene: TRBJ2-7
v_gene: TRBV28
d_gene: TRBD1
abundance: NA

CDR3nt: TGCGCCAGCAGCCAAGATAGGGGCGGCTATGGCTACACCTTC
CDR3aa: CASSQDRGGYGYTF
j_gene: TRBJ1-2
v_gene: TRBV4-3
d_gene: NA
abundance: NA

CDR3nt: TGTGCCAGCAGCTTGGGTCTGGGGAGTTTGGAGACCCAGTACTTC
CDR3aa: CASSLGLGSLETQYF
j_gene: TRBJ2-5
v_gene: TRBV5-4
d_gene: NA
abundance: NA

CDR3nt: TGCGCCAGCAGCTCGTCGCCCGGACAGGGATGGGGGGAGACCCAGTACTTC
CDR3aa: CASSSSPGQGWGETQYF
j_gene: TRBJ2-5
v_gene: TRBV5-1
d_gene: TRBD1
abundance: NA

CDR3nt: TGTGCCAGCAGCTCCGGGCCGGGGGGAACAGATACGCAGTATTTT
CDR3aa: CASSSGPGGTDTQYF
j_gene: TRBJ2-3
v_gene: TRBV5-4
d_gene: TRBD2
abundance: NA

CDR3nt: TGTGCCAGCAGTGAACCGGGGACTCTCTGGGAGCAGTACTTC
CDR3aa: CASSEPGTLWEQYF
j_gene: TRBJ2-7
v_gene: TRBV6-1
d_gene: NA
abundance: once

CDR3nt: TGTGCCAGCAGCTTCCCCCCACGGGGGCAGCCCCAGCATTTT
CDR3aa: CASSFPPRGQPQHF
j_gene: TRBJ1-5
v_gene: TRBV11-2
d_gene: NA
abundance: NA

CDR3nt: TGTGCCAGCAGCTTAAGATTGCTAGCGGGGTACAATGAGCAGTTCTTC
CDR3aa: CASSLRLLAGYNEQFF
j_gene: TRBJ2-1
v_gene: TRBV7-8
d_gene: TRBD2
abundance: once

CDR3nt: TGTGCCAGCAGAAAAGGAGGCCGCACACTAGGCACAGATACGCAGTATTTT
CDR3aa: CASRKGGRTLGTDTQYF
j_gene: TRBJ2-3
v_gene: TRBV2
d_gene: NA
abundance: NA

CDR3nt: TGCGCCAGCAGTTTACAGGGGAGGACTGAAGCTTTCTTT
CDR3aa: CASSLQGRTEAFF
j_gene: TRBJ1-1
v_gene: TRBV10-2
d_gene: TRBD1
abundance: NA

CDR3nt: TGCGCCAGCATTGAGGAGAATACGCAGTATTTT
CDR3aa: CASIEENTQYF
j_gene: TRBJ2-3
v_gene: TRBV5-1
d_gene: NA
abundance: NA

CDR3nt: TGCGCCAGCAGCGCGGGACGGAACGAGCAGTACTTC
CDR3aa: CASSAGRNEQYF
j_gene: TRBJ2-7
v_gene: TRBV5-1
d_gene: NA
abundance: NA

CDR3nt: TGTGCCAGCAGCTTGGTAGCGGGGCCAGATACGCAGTATTTT
CDR3aa: CASSLVAGPDTQYF
j_gene: TRBJ2-3
v_gene: TRBV7-2
d_gene: TRBD2
abundance: NA